The source of this T cell receptor (beta chain) is a study of prognosis after radiotherapy for stage I lung cancer. Study in general: Patients with non-small cell lung cancer were all judged medically inoperable. Study results and limitations: Samples before stereotactic body radiation therapy had more unique TCR clones (median about 9,700 versus 6,500).

CDR3 of TCR beta was amplified from genomic DNA via a two-round multiplex PCR. Gene-specific primers for each TRBV and TRBJ gene drove first-round PCR. TCRdb ran MiXCR on the multiplex PCR reads and lists one entry per CDR3 protein. The sample yields around 11,000 distinct CDR3 sequences, about 54% seen once. The V end was cut by 4 bases, the J end by 2 bases, with 21 bases between. The CDR3 has 17 residues. Germline CDR1 is SGHTS and CDR2 is YDEGEE. This clonotype was seen repeatedly, ten times or more. Its antigen remains unknown. Two sampling time points were used, and about 6.5 milliliters of peripheral blood were drawn at each.

The sample here was PBMCs, taken before or after stereotactic body radiation therapy (not recorded which). The receptor was isolated from a donor aged 50 or older with non-small cell lung cancer. V is TRBV5-8 and J is TRBJ1-1, with D tentatively TRBD1 (6 bases). The CDR3 DNA is TGTGCCAGCAGCCAGTCTTTCGGAGGACAGATAAACACTGAAGCTTTCTTT. Protein product: CASSQSFGGQINTEAFF.